The clone carrying this T cell receptor beta chain was observed at least ten times. The antigen remains undetermined. Unique molecular identifiers tagged the TCRbeta library. TCRdb re-called the PCR reads through MiXCR, storing one row per CDR3 protein. The sample contains hundreds of thousands of distinct CDR3 sequences, around 16% of which appear only once. This sample was included in a study of T-cell reconstitution after alpha-beta-depleted transplantation in children. Germline CDR1 and CDR2: SGHRS and YFSETQ. V was clipped by 6 bases and J by 0 bases, with 12 bases between them. The CDR3 has 15 amino acids. Study conclusions and caveats: T cells produced anew were the main source of T-cell counts and diversity one year after transplant.

The sample was PBMCs, mostly from graft donor cells, taken 360 days after TCRalphabeta/CD19-depleted stem cell transplant. This receptor was obtained from a male patient aged 2-15 years who had a stem cell transplant for acute lymphoblastic leukemia, so the T cells may come from the graft donor. The J gene is TRBJ2-2, the V gene TRBV5-1; TRBD1 is a possible D gene (6 bases). In DNA, the CDR3 is TGCGCCAGCACCCGCAGGGGCGCGAACACCGGGGAGCTGTTTTTT. This translates into CASTRRGANTGELFF.